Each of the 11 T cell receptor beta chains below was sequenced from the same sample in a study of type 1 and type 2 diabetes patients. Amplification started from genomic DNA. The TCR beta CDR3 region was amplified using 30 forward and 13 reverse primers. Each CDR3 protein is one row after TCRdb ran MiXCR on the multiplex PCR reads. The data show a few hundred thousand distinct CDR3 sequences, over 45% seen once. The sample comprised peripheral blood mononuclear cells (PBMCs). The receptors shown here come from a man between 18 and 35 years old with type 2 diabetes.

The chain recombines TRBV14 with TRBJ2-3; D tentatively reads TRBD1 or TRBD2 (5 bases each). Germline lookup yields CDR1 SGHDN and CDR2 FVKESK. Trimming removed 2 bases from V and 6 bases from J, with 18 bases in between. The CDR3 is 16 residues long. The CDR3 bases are TGTGCCAGCAGCCAAAGATCCCGGGACGCGAGGGATACGCAGTATTTT. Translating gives CASSQRSRDARDTQYF. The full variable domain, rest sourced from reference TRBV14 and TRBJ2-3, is EAGVTQFPSHSVIEKGQTVTLRCDPISGHDNLYWYRRVMGKEIKFLLHFVKESKQDESGMPNNRFLAERTGGTYSTLKVQPAELEDSGVYFCASSQRSRDARDTQYFGPGTRLTVL.

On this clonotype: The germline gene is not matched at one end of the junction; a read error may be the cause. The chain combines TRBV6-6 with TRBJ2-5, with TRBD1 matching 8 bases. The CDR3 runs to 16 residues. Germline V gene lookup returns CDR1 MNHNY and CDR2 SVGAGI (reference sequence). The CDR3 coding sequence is TGTGCCATCAGTGAGTCTGAACGGACAGGGATAGAGACCCAGTACTTC. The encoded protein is CAISESERTGIETQYF.

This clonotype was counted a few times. The CDR3 loop is CATSDSGTGAGEQYF. The CDR3 nucleotides are TGTGCCACCAGTGACTCCGGGACAGGGGCTGGCGAGCAGTACTTC. This chain uses TRBV24-1 with TRBJ2-7; 10 bases match TRBD1. The CDR3 is 15 amino acids. Germline V gene data show CDR1 as KGHDR and CDR2 as SFDVKD. Trimming took 4 bases from V and 6 from J; bases not matched to a gene: 8.

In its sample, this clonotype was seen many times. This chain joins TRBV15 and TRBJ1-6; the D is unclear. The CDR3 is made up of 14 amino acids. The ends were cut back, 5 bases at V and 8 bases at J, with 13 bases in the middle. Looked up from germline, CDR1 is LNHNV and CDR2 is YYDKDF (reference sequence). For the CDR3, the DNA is TGTGCCACCAGCGGACTGGACTCCGATTCACCCCTCCACTTT. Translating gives CATSGLDSDSPLHF.

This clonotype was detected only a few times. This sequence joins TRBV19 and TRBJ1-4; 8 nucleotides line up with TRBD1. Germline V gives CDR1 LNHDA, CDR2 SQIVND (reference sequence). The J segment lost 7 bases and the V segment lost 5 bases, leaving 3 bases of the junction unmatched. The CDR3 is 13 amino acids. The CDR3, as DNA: TGTGCCAGTAGTGGACAGGGTGGTGAAAAACTGTTTTTT. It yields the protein CASSGQGGEKLFF.

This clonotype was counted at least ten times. The CDR3 spells CASGVEREGSGEETQYF. The CDR3, as DNA: TGTGCCAGCGGGGTCGAGCGGGAGGGCTCCGGGGAAGAGACCCAGTACTTC. This chain joins TRBV2 and TRBJ2-5; TRBD2 aligns across 10 bases. Germline CDR1 is SNHLY and CDR2 is FYNNEI. The CDR3 length is 17 residues. The ends lost 8 bases at V and 3 bases at J; junction bases unmatched: 15.

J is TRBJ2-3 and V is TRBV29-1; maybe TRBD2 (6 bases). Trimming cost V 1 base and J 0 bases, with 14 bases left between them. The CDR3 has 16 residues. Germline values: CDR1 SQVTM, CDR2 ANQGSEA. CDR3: CSVEGTGTSSTDTQYF. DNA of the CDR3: TGCAGCGTTGAAGGGACCGGGACTTCTAGCACAGATACGCAGTATTTT.

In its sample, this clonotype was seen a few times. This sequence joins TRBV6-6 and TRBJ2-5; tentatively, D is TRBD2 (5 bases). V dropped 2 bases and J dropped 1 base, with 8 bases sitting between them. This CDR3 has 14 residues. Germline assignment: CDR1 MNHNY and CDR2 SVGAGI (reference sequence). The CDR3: CASSYRGFQETQYF. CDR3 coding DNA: TGTGCCAGCAGTTACCGGGGTTTCCAAGAGACCCAGTACTTC.

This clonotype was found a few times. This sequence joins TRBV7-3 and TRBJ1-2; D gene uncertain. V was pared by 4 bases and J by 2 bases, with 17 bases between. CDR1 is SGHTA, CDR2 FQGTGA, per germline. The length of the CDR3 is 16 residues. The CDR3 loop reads CASSSRSVRRNYGYTF. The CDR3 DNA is TGTGCCAGCAGCTCCCGGTCCGTAAGAAGGAACTATGGCTACACCTTC.

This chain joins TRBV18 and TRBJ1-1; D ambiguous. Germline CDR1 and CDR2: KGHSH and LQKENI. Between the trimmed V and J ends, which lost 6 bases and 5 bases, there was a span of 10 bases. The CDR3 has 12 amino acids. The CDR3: CASSGRWTEAFF. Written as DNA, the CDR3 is TGTGCCAGCTCGGGGAGGTGGACTGAAGCTTTCTTT.

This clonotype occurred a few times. Written as DNA, the CDR3 is TGTGCCAGCAGTGTTGCCGGGACTAGCAGTTACAATGAGCAGTTCTTC. Translation: CASSVAGTSSYNEQFF. This rearrangement joins TRBV9 to TRBJ2-1, with 9 bases lining up with TRBD2. The V gene end was trimmed by 5 bases and the J gene end by 4 bases; junction bases not matched to a gene: 10. The CDR3 has 16 amino acids. Germline V gives CDR1 SGDLS, CDR2 YYNGEE.